This TCR beta chain was profiled in a study of human T cells and chemical hapten exposure (dated by TCRdb to about 2021). About the full investigation: For sensitization, 2% DPC in acetone was applied to a roughly 2 cm by roughly 2 cm area of upper inner arm skin. Patients additionally received weekly therapeutic DPC doses to the scalp throughout the roughly 23-week study period. Patch testing on the upper back used Finn chambers containing 0.01% DPC, with scoring done after 6 days according to International Contact Dermatitis Research Group standards. Most of the patients in the cohort were female, and the cohort covered alopecia areata with under or over 50% scalp involvement, alopecia totalis and alopecia universalis. Libraries were combined into a pool for sequencing, and differences in TCR yield between samples came mainly from small differences in library volumes within the pool. In alopecia patients, the study followed how the peripheral blood TCR repertoire changed in vivo over primary and secondary sensitization to diphenylcyclopropenone (DPC), a hapten. Patient blood was sampled pre-sensitization (week 0) and at 2, 6 and about 24 weeks after DPC sensitization. Blood for TCR sequencing was provided by twenty-nine alopecia patients at one to four time points (pre-sensitization, 2, 6 and 24 weeks). Each blood RNA sample was used to sequence both TCR alpha and TCR beta chains. Paper-wide results and their limitations: All patients had alopecia, a presumed autoimmune disease, so their immune response might differ from that of healthy individuals. A positive correlation was found between the number of PT1 expanded TCRs and patch test score, with significance reached at thresholds 8, 16 and 32 but not 4. The number of TCRs above 1 in 1000 frequency did not change with DPC sensitization; there was no evidence of global repertoire structure alterations. Compared with pre-sensitization or healthy control sets, expanded TCRs formed significantly more large CDR3 similarity clusters, which is consistent with antigen-driven responses. After repeated subsampling, changes were observed in the strength of the expansion versus patch-test correlation and in the threshold at which the correlation became significant.

This clonotype showed up just a few times. This receptor's antigen is unknown. Per-nucleotide qualities are absent, and no much larger clonotype sits a single base away. To prepare the library, RACE was applied. TCRdb records NextSeq 500 as the sequencer. Library preparation attached unique molecular identifiers to individual cDNA molecules for quantitative, reproducible TCR counting. The paper's processing steps were these. A median of around 96,000 TCRs per sample was observed, with a range of about 23,224 to 690,600. The Decombinator software suite was used to annotate V, J and CDR3 in the TCR reads. Every sample was subsampled to the same number of TCRs (28,000) for the PS versus PT1 abundance plots. Expanded TCRs were defined as absent before sensitization and observed at least eight times at the 2-week time point. TCRdb reprocessed the public reads (quality trimming at Q25 with fastp, clone calling with MiXCR) and kept in-frame beta chains. All rows with the same CDR3 protein become a single entry with the most common DNA and genes. The V and J calls here are based on TCRdb, not the publication. For this sample there are almost 40,000 distinct CDR3 sequences; more than 8% appear just once. 26% of the sample is held by the ten biggest clonotypes.

The time point label of this sample denotes: patch test 3, about 24 weeks after DPC sensitization. The treatment or condition tag for this specimen amounts to: therapeutic diphenylcyclopropenone sensitization with weekly scalp DPC. Total RNA was isolated from unfractionated whole blood collected in Tempus Blood RNA tubes. At each patch-test visit, blood was drawn before the patch test was applied. Patients were eligible if aged 18 to 70, diagnosed with alopecia and judged suitable for DPC therapy, and pregnant patients were excluded. The germline V gene specifies MDHEN as CDR1 and SYDVKM as CDR2. The CDR3 numbers 17 residues from cysteine through phenylalanine. Kept here is only the CDR3 DNA, which spans 51 bases and is read in frame from base 1. Germline trimming: 8 bases from V, 1 base from J; junction bases outside gene matches: 16.

The sample was whole blood, taken in connection with sensitization to the hapten diphenylcyclopropenone (DPC). The clonotype comes from a man aged 45-65 years with alopecia areata. Some clones in this sample may be carry-over from other donors' samples. The chain joins TRBV28 to TRBJ1-1; 7 nucleotides in the junction match TRBD1. DNA sequence: TGTGCCAGCCCCCCCCACAGGGGACATGCGGCGAACACTGAAGCTTTCTTT. Translated, it reads CASPPHRGHAANTEAFF.